These T cell receptor beta chains were read from a single sample in a study of T cells after somatic rescue of genetic block. The repertoire was sequenced with immunoSEQ multiplex PCR; TCRdb's copy has only in-frame clones and lacks some. The profile covers approximately 78,000 clones, with roughly 93% appearing a single time and less than 3.5% taken by the ten largest. Sample: peripheral blood mononuclear cells (PBMCs). The receptors were gathered from a young man. Both conserved end residues are part of each CDR3. The order of the fields is V gene, clone size, J gene, D gene, CDR3 protein, CDR3 DNA. D genes are given only for firm matches. Only some rows state a clone size, as once, few, many or a class for expanded clones.

v_gene: TRBV7-9; abundance: NA; j_gene: TRBJ2-1; d_gene: NA; CDR3aa: CASSLNSGYNEQFF; CDR3nt: TGTGCCAGCAGCTTAAACAGCGGGTACAATGAGCAGTTCTTC
v_gene: TRBV5-1; abundance: NA; j_gene: TRBJ2-7; d_gene: NA; CDR3aa: CASSPGPPAYEQYF; CDR3nt: TGCGCCAGCAGCCCCGGGCCACCAGCCTACGAGCAGTACTTC
v_gene: TRBV30; abundance: NA; j_gene: TRBJ2-5; d_gene: NA; CDR3aa: CAWSSPGLQETQYF; CDR3nt: TGTGCCTGGAGCTCGCCGGGCCTCCAAGAGACCCAGTACTTC
v_gene: TRBV7-2; abundance: once; j_gene: TRBJ2-1; d_gene: NA; CDR3aa: CASSLPAYEQFF; CDR3nt: TGTGCCAGCAGCCTGCCGGCCTATGAGCAGTTCTTC
v_gene: TRBV11-2; abundance: NA; j_gene: TRBJ1-1; d_gene: TRBD1; CDR3aa: CASSLAQGGGDAFF; CDR3nt: TGTGCCAGCAGCTTAGCCCAGGGGGGCGGTGATGCTTTCTTT
v_gene: TRBV9; abundance: NA; j_gene: TRBJ1-6; d_gene: NA; CDR3aa: CASSKADSPLHF; CDR3nt: TGTGCCAGCAGCAAGGCGGATTCACCCCTCCACTTT
v_gene: TRBV4-3; abundance: NA; j_gene: TRBJ2-6; d_gene: NA; CDR3aa: CASSQDQRSGANVLTF; CDR3nt: TGCGCCAGCAGCCAAGATCAGCGCTCTGGGGCCAACGTCCTGACTTTC
v_gene: TRBV10-1; abundance: NA; j_gene: TRBJ2-2; d_gene: NA; CDR3aa: CASKGTYGELFF; CDR3nt: TGCGCCAGCAAGGGGACTTATGGGGAGCTGTTTTTT
v_gene: TRBV15; abundance: NA; j_gene: TRBJ2-3; d_gene: NA; CDR3aa: CATSSGDTDTQYF; CDR3nt: TGTGCCACCAGCAGCGGGGATACAGATACGCAGTATTTT
v_gene: TRBV11-2; abundance: NA; j_gene: TRBJ2-1; d_gene: TRBD2; CDR3aa: CASSTGLAYNEQFF; CDR3nt: TGTGCCAGCAGCACCGGACTAGCGTACAATGAGCAGTTCTTC
v_gene: TRBV11-3; abundance: NA; j_gene: TRBJ2-5; d_gene: NA; CDR3aa: CASSARTGNQETQYF; CDR3nt: TGTGCCAGCAGCGCCAGGACGGGAAACCAAGAGACCCAGTACTTC
v_gene: TRBV28; abundance: once; j_gene: TRBJ2-5; d_gene: TRBD1; CDR3aa: CASILDRGRGETQYF; CDR3nt: TGTGCCAGCATCCTGGACAGGGGGCGGGGGGAGACCCAGTACTTC
v_gene: TRBV19; abundance: NA; j_gene: TRBJ1-2; d_gene: TRBD1; CDR3aa: CASSPGQGRGPNYGYTF; CDR3nt: TGTGCCAGTAGTCCGGGACAGGGCCGGGGGCCTAACTATGGCTACACCTTC
v_gene: TRBV7-8; abundance: NA; j_gene: TRBJ2-2; d_gene: TRBD2; CDR3aa: CASRLLRSSGIGNTGELFF; CDR3nt: TGTGCCAGCAGGTTATTGAGGTCTAGCGGGATAGGGAACACCGGGGAGCTGTTTTTT
v_gene: TRBV10-3; abundance: once; j_gene: TRBJ2-7; d_gene: TRBD2; CDR3aa: CAISEDPGTSGGENF; CDR3nt: TGTGCCATCAGTGAGGACCCCGGGACTAGCGGGGGGGAGAACTTC
v_gene: TRBV4-2; abundance: NA; j_gene: TRBJ2-7; d_gene: TRBD2; CDR3aa: CASSQDDGPLAGVAYEQYF; CDR3nt: TGTGCCAGCAGCCAAGATGATGGCCCGCTAGCGGGAGTTGCCTACGAGCAGTACTTC